This TCR beta chain was obtained from a study of graft-versus-host responses after intestinal transplantation. This clone is labeled as medium-sized. Germline V lookup: CDR1 SGHRS, CDR2 YFSETQ. The CDR3 loop spans 14 amino acids. V shed 3 bases and J 5 bases; nucleotides not matched to a gene: 2. TCRdb's copy holds only in-frame clones and misses some; the assay was immunoSEQ multiplex PCR. In the table there are some 6,600 clones, about 30% of which are singletons. The TCR sequence derives from a human patient who was an organ donor for intestinal transplantation. J is TRBJ2-5 and V is TRBV5-1; TRBD2 matches 12 bases. Sequenced here: alloreactive CD4+ T cells from a mixed lymphocyte reaction culture, sampled before transplantation. Sample subset: CFSE-low proliferating T cells sorted from approximately 6-day pre-transplant mixed lymphocyte reaction (GvH or HvG direction). The DNA of the CDR3 is TGCGCCAGCAGCTCTGGACTAGCGGGGGAGACCCAGTACTTC. It translates to CASSSGLAGETQYF. Drawing the rest from reference TRBV5-1 and TRBJ2-5, the complete variable domain is KAGVTQTPRYLIKTRGQQVTLSCSPISGHRSVSWYQQTPGQGLQFLFEYFSETQRNKGNFPGRFSGRQFSNSRSEMNVSTLELGDSALYLCASSSGLAGETQYFGPGTRLLVL.